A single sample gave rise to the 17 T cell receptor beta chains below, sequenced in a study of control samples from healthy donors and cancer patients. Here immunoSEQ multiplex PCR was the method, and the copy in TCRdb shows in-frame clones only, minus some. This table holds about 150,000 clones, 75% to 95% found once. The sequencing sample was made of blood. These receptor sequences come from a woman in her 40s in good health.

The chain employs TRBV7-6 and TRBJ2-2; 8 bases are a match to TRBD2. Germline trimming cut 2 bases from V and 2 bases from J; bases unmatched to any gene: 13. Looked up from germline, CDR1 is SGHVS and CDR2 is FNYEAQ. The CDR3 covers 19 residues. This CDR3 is CASSLYFESGGPNTGELFF. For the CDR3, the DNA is TGTGCCAGCAGCTTATACTTTGAGAGCGGGGGCCCCAACACCGGGGAGCTGTTTTTT.

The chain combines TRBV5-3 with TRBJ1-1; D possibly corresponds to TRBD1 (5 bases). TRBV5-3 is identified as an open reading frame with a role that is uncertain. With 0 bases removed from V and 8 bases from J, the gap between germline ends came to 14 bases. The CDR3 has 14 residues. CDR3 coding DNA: TGTGCCAGAAGCTTGGAACGGGGACGTATCGAAGCTTTCTTT. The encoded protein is CARSLERGRIEAFF.

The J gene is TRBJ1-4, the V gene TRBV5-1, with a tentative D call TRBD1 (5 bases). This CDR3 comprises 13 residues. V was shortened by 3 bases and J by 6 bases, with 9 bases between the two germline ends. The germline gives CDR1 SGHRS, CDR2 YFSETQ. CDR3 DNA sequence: TGCGCCAGCAGCTGGCAGGGCGATGAAAAACTGTTTTTT. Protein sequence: CASSWQGDEKLFF.

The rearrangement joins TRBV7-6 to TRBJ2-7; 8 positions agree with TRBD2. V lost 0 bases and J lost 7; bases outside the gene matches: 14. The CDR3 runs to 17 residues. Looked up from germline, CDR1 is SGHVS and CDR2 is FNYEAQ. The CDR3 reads CASSLARGTGGPVEQYF. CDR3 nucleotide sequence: TGTGCCAGCAGCTTAGCCCGTGGGACGGGGGGGCCTGTAGAGCAGTACTTC.

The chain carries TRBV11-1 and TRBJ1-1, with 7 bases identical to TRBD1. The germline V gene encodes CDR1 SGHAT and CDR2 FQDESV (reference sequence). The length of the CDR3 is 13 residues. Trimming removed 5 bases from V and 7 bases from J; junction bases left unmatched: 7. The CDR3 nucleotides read TGTGCCAGCAGCCCGGGACAGAACCATGAAGCTTTCTTT. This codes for CASSPGQNHEAFF.

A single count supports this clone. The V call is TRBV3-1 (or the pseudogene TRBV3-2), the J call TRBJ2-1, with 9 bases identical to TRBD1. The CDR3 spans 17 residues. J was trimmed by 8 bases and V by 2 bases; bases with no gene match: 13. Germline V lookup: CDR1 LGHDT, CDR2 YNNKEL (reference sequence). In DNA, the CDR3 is TGTGCCAGCAGCCAAAGATCCCGGGACAGGGCTGGCGATGAGCAGTTCTTC. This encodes CASSQRSRDRAGDEQFF.

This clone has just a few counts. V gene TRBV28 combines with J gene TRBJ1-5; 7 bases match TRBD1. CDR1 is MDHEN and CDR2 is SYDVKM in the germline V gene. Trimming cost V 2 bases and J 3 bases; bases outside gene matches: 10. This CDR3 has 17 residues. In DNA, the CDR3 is TGTGCCAGCAGTTTACCCTATTATGACAGGGACAATCAGCCCCAGCATTTT. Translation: CASSLPYYDRDNQPQHF.

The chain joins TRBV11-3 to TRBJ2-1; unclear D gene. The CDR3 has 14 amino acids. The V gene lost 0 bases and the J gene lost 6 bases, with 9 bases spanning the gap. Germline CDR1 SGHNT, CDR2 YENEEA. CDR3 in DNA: TGTGCCAGCAGCTTAGACAGTATAGGCAATGAGCAGTTCTTC. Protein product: CASSLDSIGNEQFF.

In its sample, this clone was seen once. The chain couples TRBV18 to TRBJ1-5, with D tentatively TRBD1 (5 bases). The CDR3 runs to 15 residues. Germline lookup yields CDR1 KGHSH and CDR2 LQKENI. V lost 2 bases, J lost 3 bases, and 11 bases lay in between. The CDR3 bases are TGTGCCAGCTCACCATTGGGGGATGACAATCAGCCCCAGCATTTT. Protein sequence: CASSPLGDDNQPQHF.

DNA of the CDR3: TGTGCAAGTCGCTTATGGGCCAACAATGAGCAGTTCTTC. This codes for CASRLWANNEQFF. The chain carries TRBV12-2 and TRBJ2-1; the table's D call of TRBD1 was not tested on the DNA. TRBV12-2 counts as a pseudogene. The CDR3 spans 13 residues.

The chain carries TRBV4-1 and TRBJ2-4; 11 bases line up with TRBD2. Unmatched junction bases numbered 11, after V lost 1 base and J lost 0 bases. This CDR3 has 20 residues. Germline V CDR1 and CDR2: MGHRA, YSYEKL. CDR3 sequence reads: CASSQVPPLAGGIAKNIQYF. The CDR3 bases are TGCGCCAGCAGCCAAGTCCCTCCGCTAGCGGGGGGCATAGCCAAAAACATTCAGTACTTC.

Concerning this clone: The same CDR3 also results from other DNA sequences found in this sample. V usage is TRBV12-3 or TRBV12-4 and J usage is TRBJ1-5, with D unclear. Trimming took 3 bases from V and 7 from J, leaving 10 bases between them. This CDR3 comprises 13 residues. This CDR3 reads CASSFAGGQPQHF. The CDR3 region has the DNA TGTGCCAGCAGTTTCGCGGGAGGGCAGCCCCAGCATTTT.

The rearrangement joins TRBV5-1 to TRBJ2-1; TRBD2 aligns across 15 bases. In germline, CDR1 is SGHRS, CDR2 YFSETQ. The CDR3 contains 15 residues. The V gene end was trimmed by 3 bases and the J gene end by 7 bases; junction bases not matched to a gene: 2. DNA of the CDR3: TGCGCCAGCAGCTCCGGGACTAGCGGGGGGAATGAGCAGTTCTTC. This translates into CASSSGTSGGNEQFF.

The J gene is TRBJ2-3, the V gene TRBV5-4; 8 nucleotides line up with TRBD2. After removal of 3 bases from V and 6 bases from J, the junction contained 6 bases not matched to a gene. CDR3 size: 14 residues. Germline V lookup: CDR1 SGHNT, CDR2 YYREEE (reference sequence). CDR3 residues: CASSSTGLGDTQYF. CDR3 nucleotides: TGTGCCAGCAGCTCAACGGGACTAGGGGATACGCAGTATTTT. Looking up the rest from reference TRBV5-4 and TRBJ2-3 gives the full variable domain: ETGVTQSPTHLIKTRGQQVTLRCSSQSGHNTVSWYQQALGQGPQFIFQYYREEENGRGNFPPRFSGLQFPNYSSELNVNALELDDSALYLCASSSTGLGDTQYFGPGTRLTVL.

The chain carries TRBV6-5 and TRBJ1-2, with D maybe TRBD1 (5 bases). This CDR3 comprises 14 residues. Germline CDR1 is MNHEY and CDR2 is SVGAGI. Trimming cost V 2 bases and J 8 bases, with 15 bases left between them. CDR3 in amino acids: CASSYGSDSGGYTF. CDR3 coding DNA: TGTGCCAGCAGTTACGGCAGCGACAGCGGGGGCTACACCTTC.

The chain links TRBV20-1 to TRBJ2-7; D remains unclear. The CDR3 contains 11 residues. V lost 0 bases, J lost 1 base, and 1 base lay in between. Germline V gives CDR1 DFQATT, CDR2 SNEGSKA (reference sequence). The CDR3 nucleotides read TGCAGTGCTAGAGATTCCTACGAGCAGTACTTC. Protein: CSARDSYEQYF.

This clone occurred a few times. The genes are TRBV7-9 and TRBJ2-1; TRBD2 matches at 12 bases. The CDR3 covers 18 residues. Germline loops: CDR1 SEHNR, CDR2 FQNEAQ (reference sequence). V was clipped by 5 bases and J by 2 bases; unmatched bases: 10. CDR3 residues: CASSLPRRLAGAYNEQFF. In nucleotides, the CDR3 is TGTGCCAGCAGCCTACCCCGAAGACTAGCGGGGGCCTACAATGAGCAGTTCTTC. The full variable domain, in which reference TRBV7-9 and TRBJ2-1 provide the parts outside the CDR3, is DTGVSQNPRHKITKRGQNVTFRCDPISEHNRLYWYRQTLGQGPEFLTYFQNEAQLEKSRLLSDRFSAERPKGSFSTLEIQRTEQGDSAMYLCASSLPRRLAGAYNEQFFGPGTRLTVL.